Each of the 13 T cell receptor beta chains below was sequenced from the same sample in a study of blood T cells in healthy people across ages. The authors ran a second PCR of about 6 to 11 cycles using a sample-barcoded 5' primer and a J-beta primer mix. TCRdb itself ran the 5' RACE reads through MiXCR, one entry per CDR3 protein. Among roughly 1,100,000 distinct CDR3 sequences, almost 25% were seen once, and the ten largest hold about 0.72%. These data also featured in a second study, about T cells of mothers and their children.

Sequencing used blood. The receptor set was obtained from a girl aged 2-10 years in good health.

This CDR3 is CASSLTDRVSYNEQFF. CDR3 bases: TGCGCCAGCAGCTTGACCGACAGGGTCTCCTACAATGAGCAGTTCTTC. The rearrangement uses TRBV5-1 and TRBJ2-1, with 7 bases identical to TRBD1. The CDR3 is 16 amino acids. Per germline, CDR1 SGHRS and CDR2 YFSETQ. Trimming removed 1 base from V and 0 bases from J; junction bases left unmatched: 4. The whole variable domain, filled in from reference TRBV5-1 and TRBJ2-1, reads KAGVTQTPRYLIKTRGQQVTLSCSPISGHRSVSWYQQTPGQGLQFLFEYFSETQRNKGNFPGRFSGRQFSNSRSEMNVSTLELGDSALYLCASSLTDRVSYNEQFFGPGTRLTVL.

In this sample, this clonotype turned up a few times. The gene calls are TRBV10-3 and TRBJ2-1; D gene ambiguous. The CDR3 extends over 14 amino acids. CDR1 is ENHRY, CDR2 SYGVKD, per germline. Between the trimmed V and J ends, which lost 8 bases and 0 bases, there was a span of 11 bases. In DNA form, the CDR3 reads TGTGCCATCTCTGGGCAGATCTCCTACAATGAGCAGTTCTTC. It specifies CAISGQISYNEQFF.

There are a few counts of this clonotype. The chain links TRBV6-6 to TRBJ2-5; tentative D call: TRBD1 (5 bases). V was pared by 0 bases and J by 3 bases, with 8 bases between. This CDR3 spans 14 amino acids. Germline V gene lookup returns CDR1 MNHNY and CDR2 SVGAGI (reference sequence). In DNA form, the CDR3 reads TGTGCCAGCAGTTACTCAGACAGAGAAGAGACCCAGTACTTC. It codes for CASSYSDREETQYF.

This clonotype was found a few times. The V call is TRBV20-1, the J call TRBJ2-5; D possibly corresponds to TRBD1 (5 bases). Trimming took 0 bases from V and 2 from J, leaving 10 bases between them. Germline V CDR1 and CDR2: DFQATT, SNEGSKA (reference sequence). This CDR3 contains 14 residues. CDR3 bases: TGCAGTGCTAGAGAGAGACAGATACAAGAGACCCAGTACTTC. Translating gives CSARERQIQETQYF.

There are a few counts of this clonotype. The V gene is TRBV7-9, the J gene TRBJ2-5, with D perhaps matching TRBD2 (5 bases). The end of the DNA aligns better with TRBJ2-1, so the J call may be wrong. Per the germline V gene, CDR1 is SEHNR and CDR2 is FQNEAQ (reference sequence). The CDR3 consists of 13 residues. CDR3 region: CASGSILMLSQFF. The CDR3 region has the DNA TGTGCCAGCGGGAGTATTCTTATGCTATCCCAGTTCTTC.

The sample holds many counts of this clonotype. The chain couples TRBV4-1 to TRBJ2-1; a possible D gene is TRBD2 (6 bases). The CDR3 spans 15 residues. The V and J ends lost 0 bases and 5 bases respectively, with 11 bases between them. From germline, CDR1 is MGHRA and CDR2 YSYEKL. The CDR3 DNA reads as TGCGCCAGCAGCCAAGAGGGGCGGACTAACAATGAGCAGTTCTTC. Amino acid sequence: CASSQEGRTNNEQFF.

This clonotype was seen repeatedly, ten times or more. The gene calls are TRBV28 and TRBJ2-7, with D perhaps matching TRBD1 (5 bases). The CDR3 is 14 residues long. Trimming pared 2 bases from V and 2 bases from J, leaving 10 bases between. The germline V gene encodes CDR1 MDHEN and CDR2 SYDVKM. This CDR3 reads CASSLQGFTYEQYF. DNA for the CDR3: TGTGCCAGCAGTTTACAGGGATTTACCTACGAGCAGTACTTC.

The V call is TRBV20-1, the J call TRBJ2-7, with 10 positions matching TRBD2. Matching the DNA end better, TRBJ2-5 makes the J call doubtful. Germline assignment: CDR1 DFQATT and CDR2 SNEGSKA (reference sequence). The CDR3 runs to 13 residues. The CDR3 region has the DNA TGCAGCACCCAAGGGACTAGCGTGGAGACCCAGTACTTC. Translation gives CSTQGTSVETQYF.

Only a few counts were recorded for this clonotype. The chain links TRBV28 to TRBJ2-1; D perhaps matches TRBD2 (6 bases). Germline values: CDR1 MDHEN, CDR2 SYDVKM. The CDR3 has 16 residues. The ends were cut back, 7 bases at V and 4 bases at J, with 20 bases in the middle. The CDR3 loop is CASTKAAGTAYNEQFF. CDR3 DNA sequence: TGTGCCAGCACCAAAGCTGCCGGGACTGCGTACAATGAGCAGTTCTTC.

In this sample, this clonotype turned up a few times. The rearrangement uses TRBV20-1 and TRBJ1-2, with 7 nucleotides matching TRBD1. The V gene end was trimmed by 6 bases and the J gene end by 0 bases; junction bases not matched to a gene: 16. Looked up from germline, CDR1 is DFQATT and CDR2 is SNEGSKA (reference sequence). The length of the CDR3 is 17 residues. The CDR3 loop reads CSAETGIEVDSNYGYTF. CDR3 sequence (DNA): TGCAGTGCAGAGACAGGGATCGAAGTGGATTCTAACTATGGCTACACCTTC.

As regards this clonotype: A read error may explain this, as a much larger clone is one base away. The V gene is TRBV9, the J gene TRBJ2-4, with D possibly TRBD1 on 5 matching bases. V dropped 0 bases and J dropped 10 bases, with 8 bases sitting between them. Germline values: CDR1 SGDLS, CDR2 YYNGEE. The CDR3 consists of 12 residues. CDR3 in DNA: TGTGCCAGCAGCGTAGAAGGGGAAATTCAGTACTTC. It is translated as CASSVEGEIQYF.

This clonotype was recorded a few times. The rearrangement joins TRBV4-3 to TRBJ1-1; perhaps TRBD1 as D (6 bases). Germline lookup yields CDR1 LGHNA and CDR2 YSLEER. CDR3 length: 16 amino acids. The V gene lost 2 bases and the J gene lost 4 bases, with 17 bases spanning the gap. CDR3 coding DNA: TGCGCCAGCAGCCAATTCCTGGGGGGCCGAATCACTGAAGCTTTCTTT. Its protein product is CASSQFLGGRITEAFF.

This clonotype was observed a handful of times. This CDR3 reads CSASSHYLQLDVQETQYF. In DNA, the CDR3 is TGCAGTGCTAGTTCCCACTACCTACAACTGGACGTCCAAGAGACCCAGTACTTC. This chain connects TRBV20-1 to TRBJ2-5; D ambiguous. Per germline, CDR1 DFQATT and CDR2 SNEGSKA (reference sequence). V lost 3 bases and J 1 base, leaving 24 bases between the germline ends. The CDR3 loop spans 18 amino acids.